The 32 T cell receptor beta chains in this list originate from one sample, sequenced in a study of early T cells in non-severe SARS-CoV-2 infection. MiXCR, run by TCRdb on the 5' RACE reads, gives a single entry per CDR3 protein. The sample contains 65,000 to 85,000 distinct CDR3 sequences, around 15% of which appear only once. The sequencing sample was made of whole blood. The receptors shown here come from an adult who was a healthcare worker with PCR-confirmed SARS-CoV-2 infection or an uninfected control (not recorded which).

The chain carries TRBV24-1 and TRBJ2-1; D is unclear. Germline V lookup: CDR1 KGHDR, CDR2 SFDVKD. This CDR3 has 16 amino acids. The V end was cut by 4 bases, the J end by 2 bases, with 14 bases between. DNA of the CDR3: TGTGCCACCAGTGACCCCAGAGCGCACCCCTACAATGAGCAGTTCTTC. The encoded protein is CATSDPRAHPYNEQFF.

This clonotype was observed a few times. V is TRBV7-6 and J is TRBJ1-6; D remains unclear. From germline, CDR1 is SGHVS and CDR2 FNYEAQ. The CDR3 is 13 amino acids. V was cut by 5 bases and J by 8 bases, with 10 bases left in between. CDR3 sequence (DNA): TGTGCCAGCAGCCCGGTACCGGATTCACCCCTCCACTTT. Protein product: CASSPVPDSPLHF.

This clonotype was seen at least ten times. This chain connects TRBV7-6 to TRBJ1-3, with D perhaps matching TRBD1 (6 bases). V gave up 5 bases and J gave up 2 bases, with 7 bases separating them. The CDR3 sequence is 13 residues long. Looked up from germline, CDR1 is SGHVS and CDR2 is FNYEAQ. CDR3 in DNA: TGTGCCAGCAGCCCAGGGGCTGGAAACACCATATATTTT. It specifies CASSPGAGNTIYF.

The V call is TRBV18, the J call TRBJ2-1, with D perhaps TRBD2 (7 bases). The V gene lost 3 bases and the J gene lost 7 bases, with 10 bases spanning the gap. The CDR3 sequence is 13 residues long. Looked up from germline, CDR1 is KGHSH and CDR2 is LQKENI. The CDR3 protein is CASSPRGANEQFF. The CDR3, as DNA: TGTGCCAGCTCACCCCGGGGGGCGAATGAGCAGTTCTTC.

The sample holds many counts of this clonotype. V gene TRBV20-1 combines with J gene TRBJ2-3; 13 bases align to TRBD2. This CDR3 contains 15 residues. Trimming removed 6 bases from V and 6 bases from J; junction bases left unmatched: 9. Looked up from germline, CDR1 is DFQATT and CDR2 is SNEGSKA (reference sequence). The CDR3 reads CSARTSGRVYDTQYF. The CDR3 bases are TGCAGTGCGCGTACTAGCGGGAGGGTCTACGATACGCAGTATTTT.

The CDR3 protein is CASGAQGFTDTQYF. Written as DNA, the CDR3 is TGTGCCAGCGGGGCCCAGGGATTCACAGATACGCAGTATTTT. V gene TRBV2 combines with J gene TRBJ2-3; D may be TRBD1 (5 bases). The V end was cut by 8 bases, the J end by 2 bases, with 14 bases between. The germline gives CDR1 SNHLY, CDR2 FYNNEI. The CDR3 contains 14 residues.

There are many counts of this clonotype. V and J are TRBV11-1 and TRBJ2-1; TRBD2 might be the D (6 bases). CDR1 and CDR2 (germline): SGHAT, FQDESV (reference sequence). The ends were cut back, 1 base at V and 7 bases at J, with 11 bases in the middle. The CDR3 spans 14 residues. CDR3 sequence (DNA): TGTGCCAGCAGCTTAGGCGGGAAGGGGAATGAGCAGTTCTTC. The encoded protein is CASSLGGKGNEQFF.

Only a few counts were recorded for this clonotype. This chain connects TRBV20-1 to TRBJ2-3, with D unclear. V lost 1 base and J 0 bases, leaving 11 bases between the germline ends. This CDR3 spans 15 amino acids. Germline CDR1 and CDR2: DFQATT and SNEGSKA (reference sequence). The CDR3 DNA follows: TGCAGTGCTAGAGCTTTCGTCTCTAGCACAGATACGCAGTATTTT. Protein product: CSARAFVSSTDTQYF.

The chain recombines TRBV4-3 with TRBJ2-7, with D uncertain. Germline V lookup: CDR1 LGHNA, CDR2 YSLEER. Between the trimmed V and J ends, which lost 3 bases and 0 bases, there was a span of 12 bases. The CDR3 totals 15 residues. CDR3 coding DNA: TGCGCCAGCAGCCAGATACGGGCCCCCTCCTACGAGCAGTACTTC. Translated: CASSQIRAPSYEQYF.

This clonotype was detected many times. CDR3 nucleotides: TGTGCCAGCAGCCCGACGACAGGGGAGGTTGGGCTCGAGCAGTACTTC. Protein sequence: CASSPTTGEVGLEQYF. This chain joins TRBV6-5 and TRBJ2-7; the match to TRBD1 covers 8 bases. Germline V CDR1 and CDR2: MNHEY, SVGAGI. With V trimmed by 6 bases and J by 6 bases, 16 bases remained unmatched. The CDR3 sequence is 16 residues long.

The chain couples TRBV7-9 to TRBJ2-7; D unresolved. With 5 bases removed from V and 3 bases from J, the gap between germline ends came to 17 bases. The CDR3 totals 15 residues. The germline V gene has CDR1 SEHNR and CDR2 FQNEAQ (reference sequence). The CDR3 sequence is CASSPTLGSDYEQYF. The CDR3 region has the DNA TGTGCCAGCAGCCCTACTTTAGGAAGCGACTACGAGCAGTACTTC.

In the case of this clonotype: This clone may be a read error of a much larger clone one base away. The V and J genes are TRBV7-9 and TRBJ1-4, with a weak D call TRBD1 (6 bases). The CDR3 runs to 15 residues. Trimming removed 4 bases at V and 7 bases at J, with 16 bases between. Germline V gene lookup returns CDR1 SEHNR and CDR2 FQNEAQ (reference sequence). The CDR3 coding sequence is TGTGCCAGCAGCTCAGATCAACAGGGTCGTGAAAAACTGTTTTTT. Translation gives CASSSDQQGREKLFF. The complete variable domain, with remaining parts taken from reference TRBV7-9 and TRBJ1-4, reads DTGVSQNPRHKITKRGQNVTFRCDPISEHNRLYWYRQTLGQGPEFLTYFQNEAQLEKSRLLSDRFSAERPKGSFSTLEIQRTEQGDSAMYLCASSSDQQGREKLFFGSGTQLSVL.

In its sample, this clonotype was seen many times. The chain uses TRBV11-2 and TRBJ1-2; 12 positions match TRBD1. From germline, CDR1 is SGHAT and CDR2 FQNNGV. The junction had 7 bases not matched to a gene; V was cut back by 5 bases and J by 3 bases. The CDR3 totals 16 residues. In DNA form, the CDR3 reads TGTGCCAGCAGCAAGGGACAGGGGGCTAAAGACTATGGCTACACCTTC. Translating it yields CASSKGQGAKDYGYTF.

V gene TRBV29-1 combines with J gene TRBJ2-1, with no clear D. The CDR3 totals 11 residues. V gave up 8 bases and J gave up 0 bases, with 5 bases separating them. CDR1 is SQVTM and CDR2 is ANQGSEA in the germline V gene. In DNA form, the CDR3 reads TGCAGCCCCCCCTCCTACAATGAGCAGTTCTTC. Amino acids: CSPPSYNEQFF.

This chain joins TRBV6-1 and TRBJ1-1; unclear D gene. Germline assignment: CDR1 MNHNS and CDR2 SASEGT. This CDR3 has 14 residues. V gave up 0 bases and J gave up 1 base, with 6 bases separating them. In nucleotides, the CDR3 is TGTGCCAGCAGTGAAGCCCCGGGGAACACTGAAGCTTTCTTT. It yields the protein CASSEAPGNTEAFF.

This clonotype has more than one count but fewer than ten. This chain joins TRBV15 and TRBJ1-5, with D maybe TRBD1 (5 bases). Per germline, CDR1 LNHNV and CDR2 YYDKDF (reference sequence). Trimming took 0 bases from V and 1 from J, leaving 10 bases between them. CDR3 size: 16 residues. CDR3 DNA sequence: TGTGCCACCAGCAGAGATCCAGGGCTAAGCAATCAGCCCCAGCATTTT. Translation: CATSRDPGLSNQPQHF. Complete variable domain (other parts from reference TRBV15 and TRBJ1-5): DAMVIQNPRYQVTQFGKPVTLSCSQTLNHNVMYWYQQKSSQAPKLLFHYYDKDFNNEADTPDNFQSRRPNTSFCFLDIRSPGLGDTAMYLCATSRDPGLSNQPQHFGDGTRLSIL.

CDR3 in DNA: TGTGCCAGCAACGTTCTGGGACAGGGGAATGAGCAGTTCTTC. Encoded protein: CASNVLGQGNEQFF. The V call is TRBV7-9, the J call TRBJ2-1; 10 positions agree with TRBD1. Germline assignment: CDR1 SEHNR and CDR2 FQNEAQ (reference sequence). This CDR3 spans 14 amino acids. Trimming at V came to 7 bases and at J to 7 bases, leaving 7 bases not matched to a gene.

The chain carries TRBV5-1 and TRBJ2-7, with 9 bases matching TRBD1. The V segment lost 4 bases and the J segment 1 base; nucleotides outside the gene matches: 6. The germline gives CDR1 SGHRS, CDR2 YFSETQ. The CDR3 is made up of 15 amino acids. The CDR3 spells CASSHRDRASYEQYF. As DNA, the CDR3 is TGCGCCAGCAGCCACCGGGACAGGGCGTCCTACGAGCAGTACTTC.

This clonotype has at least ten counts. The chain recombines TRBV10-3 with TRBJ2-7; possibly TRBD1 for D (6 bases). V lost 6 bases to trimming and J lost 2 bases, with 17 bases between them. Germline lookup yields CDR1 ENHRY and CDR2 SYGVKD. CDR3 length equals 15 residues. DNA of the CDR3: TGTGCCATCAGCACCCCTCGGGACAAAACCTACGAGCAGTACTTC. Protein: CAISTPRDKTYEQYF.

This clonotype has just a few counts. V is TRBV9 and J is TRBJ2-1; 10 positions agree with TRBD2. From germline, CDR1 is SGDLS and CDR2 YYNGEE. The V and J ends lost 0 bases and 4 bases, in that order; junction bases with no gene match: 4. The CDR3 covers 16 residues. The CDR3: CASSVGGLAEYNEQFF. The CDR3 DNA is TGTGCCAGCAGCGTAGGTGGACTAGCGGAGTACAATGAGCAGTTCTTC.

This clonotype has more than one count but fewer than ten. The gene calls are TRBV12-3 or TRBV12-4 and TRBJ2-5; no clear D gene. The V end was cut by 7 bases, the J end by 4 bases, with 13 bases between. This CDR3 region has 13 residues. CDR3 DNA sequence: TGTGCCAGCAACTTGGGTACGGGAGAGACCCAGTACTTC. Its protein product is CASNLGTGETQYF.

The chain has TRBV6-1 and TRBJ1-1; D gene unclear. The V gene lost 2 bases and the J gene lost 1 base, with 11 bases spanning the gap. This CDR3 comprises 15 residues. From germline, CDR1 is MNHNS and CDR2 SASEGT. CDR3 sequence (DNA): TGTGCCAGCAGTGAATTCTGGGAGGGGAACACTGAAGCTTTCTTT. Residues: CASSEFWEGNTEAFF.

This rearrangement joins TRBV27 to TRBJ2-7; 12 nucleotides match TRBD2. Per the germline V gene, CDR1 is MNHEY and CDR2 is SMNVEV (reference sequence). There are 16 residues in the CDR3. Losses at the gene ends were 5 bases for V and 2 bases for J; bases not matched to a gene: 7. CDR3: CASSRWLAGGTYEQYF. CDR3 bases: TGTGCCAGCAGTCGATGGCTAGCGGGAGGGACCTACGAGCAGTACTTC.

Ten or more counts support this clonotype. The rearrangement links TRBV20-1 to TRBJ1-2; a weak D match, TRBD1 (5 bases). The CDR3 contains 18 residues. The germline V gene has CDR1 DFQATT and CDR2 SNEGSKA (reference sequence). V dropped 0 bases and J dropped 4 bases, with 24 bases sitting between them. The CDR3 region is CSARDLDHGDGDRYGYTF. The CDR3 coding sequence is TGCAGTGCTAGAGATCTCGATCACGGGGACGGAGACCGCTATGGCTACACCTTC.

V gene TRBV7-6 combines with J gene TRBJ2-7; D possibly corresponds to TRBD2 (5 bases). The germline V gene has CDR1 SGHVS and CDR2 FNYEAQ. The CDR3 is made up of 14 amino acids. The V end was cut by 5 bases, the J end by 0 bases, with 11 bases between. CDR3 coding DNA: TGTGCCAGCAGCGTCGCTAGCAGCTCCTACGAGCAGTACTTC. Protein product: CASSVASSSYEQYF. The whole variable domain, filled in from reference TRBV7-6 and TRBJ2-7, reads GAGVSQSPRYKVTKRGQDVALRCDPISGHVSLYWYRQALGQGPEFLTYFNYEAQQDKSGLPNDRFSAERPEGSISTLTIQRTEQRDSAMYRCASSVASSSYEQYFGPGTRLTVT.

The gene calls are TRBV12-3 or TRBV12-4 and TRBJ1-2; 8 positions match TRBD1. V gave up 7 bases and J gave up 4 bases; unmatched junction bases: 8. The CDR3 totals 14 residues. The CDR3 nucleotides read TGTGCCAGCACCCTAACAGGGGGGAGCTATGGCTACACCTTC. It yields the protein CASTLTGGSYGYTF.

This clonotype was observed a handful of times. The chain has TRBV3-1 and TRBJ2-7; either TRBD1 or TRBD2 may supply D (5 bases each). Germline V gene data show CDR1 as LGHDT and CDR2 as YNNKEL (reference sequence). The V end was cut by 1 base, the J end by 5 bases, with 15 bases between. The CDR3 runs to 15 residues. In DNA, the CDR3 is TGTGCCAGCAGCCAAGGGATAGGGACGCTGGACGAGCAGTACTTC. Protein sequence: CASSQGIGTLDEQYF.

V is TRBV7-6 and J is TRBJ2-1, with 8 bases fitting TRBD1. CDR3 length: 16 residues. Germline CDR1 and CDR2: SGHVS and FNYEAQ. J lost 0 bases, V lost 5 bases, and 6 bases had no gene match. The CDR3 coding sequence is TGTGCCAGCAGCCCGGACAGGGTTGGCTCCTACAATGAGCAGTTCTTC. Translating it yields CASSPDRVGSYNEQFF.

V gene TRBV5-1 combines with J gene TRBJ2-3; possibly TRBD1 for D (6 bases). This CDR3 is 16 amino acids long. Trimming pared 1 base from V and 2 bases from J, leaving 14 bases between. In germline, CDR1 is SGHRS, CDR2 YFSETQ. CDR3 coding DNA: TGCGCCAGCAGCTTGAATCCAGGGGCAATCACAGATACGCAGTATTTT. The encoded protein is CASSLNPGAITDTQYF.

This clonotype was seen repeatedly, ten times or more. This chain uses TRBV19 with TRBJ2-7; D is possibly TRBD1 (5 bases). Germline V lookup: CDR1 LNHDA, CDR2 SQIVND (reference sequence). The V and J ends lost 5 bases and 0 bases respectively, with 14 bases between them. This CDR3 has 15 amino acids. This CDR3 reads CASSPDSYSSYEQYF. DNA of the CDR3: TGTGCCAGTAGTCCAGACAGCTACAGCTCCTACGAGCAGTACTTC. Variable domain in full (rest from reference TRBV19 and TRBJ2-7): DGGITQSPKYLFRKEGQNVTLSCEQNLNHDAMYWYRQDPGQGLRLIYYSQIVNDFQKGDIAEGYSVSREKKESFPLTVTSAQKNPTAFYLCASSPDSYSSYEQYFGPGTRLTVT.

This clonotype was detected many times. The chain employs TRBV9 and TRBJ1-2; unclear D gene. V lost 3 bases and J lost 10, with 16 bases in between. CDR3 length: 13 amino acids. CDR1 and CDR2 from the germline V gene are SGDLS and YYNGEE. CDR3: CASSAEFDQAYTF. The CDR3, as DNA: TGTGCCAGCAGCGCCGAGTTCGACCAGGCCTACACCTTC.

This clonotype was counted a few times. V and J are TRBV2 and TRBJ2-1, with TRBD2 matching over 10 bases. Germline V lookup: CDR1 SNHLY, CDR2 FYNNEI. V gave up 9 bases and J gave up 5 bases; unmatched junction bases: 4. The CDR3 spans 13 residues. The CDR3 sequence is CARSGTSDNEQFF. As DNA, the CDR3 is TGTGCCAGGTCCGGGACTAGCGACAATGAGCAGTTCTTC.